The clone carrying this TCR beta chain has just a few counts. The antigen remains unidentified. This CDR3 is built from 14 residues. Germline V gene sequence: CDR1 MNHNS, CDR2 SASEGT. Trimming took 10 bases from V and 0 from J, leaving 13 bases between them. The TCR beta CDR3 regions underwent amplification using RNA transcripts as the source. When the TCR CDR3 underwent first-round RT-PCR, the HTBI primer set was used. TCRdb re-called the multiplex PCR reads with MiXCR, one entry per CDR3 protein. The data show 300,000 to 400,000 distinct CDR3 sequences, with around a sixth seen just once and 45% to 55% held by the top ten. This entry comes from a study of T cells in Graves' hyperthyroidism and ophthalmopathy. Study observations and caveats: Ophthalmopathy, as predicted by the model, came a median 6.5 months after the prediction. Classification by a 13 V-J model distinguished ophthalmopathy from stable hyperthyroidism. Among clonotypes expanded in thyroid above 0.001, most were also found in blood.

The sequence was collected from a woman aged 50 to 60 with Graves' hyperthyroidism. The material sequenced was blood. The genes are TRBV6-1 and TRBJ2-4, with a possible D match to TRBD1 (6 bases). In DNA form, the CDR3 reads TGTGCCACCGCAACAGGGCTAGCCAAAAACATTCAGTACTTC. The encoded protein is CATATGLAKNIQYF.